The rows below give T cell receptor beta chains drawn from one sample of a study of vaccination and CD4 T cells after COVID-19. No antigen has been assigned to these receptors. A single record per CDR3 protein comes from TCRdb applying MiXCR to the PCR reads. The sample has tens of thousands of distinct CDR3 sequences; approximately 48% are singletons. The sequencing here drew on CD4+ T cells from blood, cultured in vitro, taken before SARS-CoV-2 vaccination. The receptors stem from a human donor who received a COVID-19 vaccine. The CDR3 runs from the conserved cysteine through the conserved F or W.

V	J	CDR3
TRBV19	TRBJ1-6	CASSISRNYNSPLHF
TRBV20-1	TRBJ2-3	CSASSSGQGVRTDTQYF
TRBV6-1	TRBJ2-2	CASSRGSSFLPGELFF
TRBV24-1	TRBJ1-5	CATSDLREINQPQHF
TRBV20-1	TRBJ2-7	CSARALTRLDYEQYF
TRBV15	TRBJ1-2	CATTFGQGAYGYGYTF
TRBV19	TRBJ2-1	CASSIRSGGGSYNEQFF
TRBV25-1	TRBJ1-3	CASSKGTAGNTIYF
TRBV7-2	TRBJ1-5	CASSSGQGGSNQPQHF
TRBV30	TRBJ1-5	CAWSTRKYQPQHF
TRBV2	TRBJ1-1	CASSYSQLNTEAFF
TRBV6-1	TRBJ2-2	CASRLSRAGELFF
TRBV2	TRBJ2-3	CASSGPGQGAGDTQYF
TRBV18	TRBJ1-1	CASSPSDGENTEAFF
TRBV27	TRBJ2-1	CASSALTGNDYNEQFF
TRBV21-1	TRBJ1-1	CARGGVGENTEAFF
TRBV5-1	TRBJ2-2	CASSITLQGTGELFF
TRBV5-1	TRBJ1-1	CASSLTTGTANTEAFF
TRBV2	TRBJ2-3	CASDLGLPISTDTQYF
TRBV11-3	TRBJ2-2	CASTINGGDTGELFF
TRBV6-1	TRBJ1-6	CASGRSGTQNNSPLHF
TRBV12-3/TRBV12-4	TRBJ2-1	CASSWTAGWAGEQFF
TRBV6-5	TRBJ1-2	CASSLQTGGEDYGYTF
TRBV6-2/TRBV6-3	TRBJ2-3	CASSYSGYEDTQYF